These 17 T cell receptor beta chains were all obtained from the same sample, sequenced in a study of tissue T cells after allogeneic stem cell transplantation. Assay used: immunoSEQ multiplex PCR; TCRdb lists only in-frame clones, some missing. Among 140 to 150 clones listed, around 75% were seen once. The sequences come from ascending colon tissue, collected at autopsy. The receptors derive from a female patient aged 40-69 years with steroid-refractory graft-versus-host disease after an allogeneic stem cell transplant. The graft donor may be the source of some T cells.

The chain employs TRBV11-2 and TRBJ2-1; 7 bases map to TRBD2. The CDR3 is 18 amino acids. Trimming took 5 bases from V and 0 from J; bases not matched to a gene: 13. Germline V gene sequence: CDR1 SGHAT, CDR2 FQNNGV. CDR3 nucleotides: TGTGCCAGCAGCAACTCCCCTAGCGGAAAGAGCTCCTACAATGAGCAGTTCTTC. Protein sequence: CASSNSPSGKSSYNEQFF.

The J gene is TRBJ1-6, the V gene TRBV30, with no clear D. This CDR3 is built from 12 residues. V was pared by 2 bases and J by 8 bases, with 7 bases between. In germline, CDR1 is GTSNPN, CDR2 SVGIG (reference sequence). Written as DNA, the CDR3 is TGTGCCTGGAGTATGTGGTATTCACCCCTCCACTTT. Translated, it gives CAWSMWYSPLHF.

The chain joins TRBV5-1 to TRBJ2-4, with D perhaps TRBD1 or TRBD2 (5 bases each). Trimming pared 4 bases from V and 0 bases from J, leaving 17 bases between. The germline V gene encodes CDR1 SGHRS and CDR2 YFSETQ. There are 17 residues in the CDR3. The CDR3 DNA reads as TGCGCCAGCAGCGTGGGACGCATTTCGGAAGCCAAAAACATTCAGTACTTC. Protein product: CASSVGRISEAKNIQYF.

V usage is TRBV27 and J usage is TRBJ1-6; the D is unclear. V gave up 2 bases and J gave up 1 base, with 12 bases separating them. Germline V CDR1 and CDR2: MNHEY, SMNVEV (reference sequence). The CDR3 is 17 residues long. Here the CDR3 DNA reads TGTGCCAGCAGTTTACGGTCGACATTATCCTATAATTCACCCCTCCACTTT. Its translation: CASSLRSTLSYNSPLHF.

A single count supports this clone. V is TRBV14 and J is TRBJ1-6; D unresolved. In germline, CDR1 is SGHDN, CDR2 FVKESK. This CDR3 has 17 residues. Trimming took off 8 bases at V and 8 bases at J, with 25 bases between the two ends. The CDR3 sequence is CASRSGPDGSLDSPLHF. The CDR3, as DNA: TGTGCCAGCCGAAGTGGGCCTGACGGATCTTTGGATTCACCCCTCCACTTT.

The rearrangement joins TRBV27 to TRBJ2-5; D is perhaps TRBD2 (5 bases). CDR3 length equals 15 residues. The germline gives CDR1 MNHEY, CDR2 SMNVEV (reference sequence). The germline V and J ends were trimmed by 5 bases and 0 bases, with 13 bases remaining between them. DNA of the CDR3: TGTGCCAGCAGTGTCGGGGTGGCTAACCAAGAGACCCAGTACTTC. The encoded protein is CASSVGVANQETQYF.

The J gene is TRBJ2-7, the V gene TRBV5-1; no definite D call. V was trimmed by 0 bases and J by 5 bases, leaving 12 bases between them. CDR3 length equals 14 residues. Germline values: CDR1 SGHRS, CDR2 YFSETQ. CDR3 protein: CASSLAVFTHEQYF. For the CDR3, the DNA is TGCGCCAGCAGCTTGGCCGTCTTTACCCACGAGCAGTACTTC.

The CDR3 reads CASSTGTGNTEAFF. The CDR3 DNA follows: TGTGCCAGCAGCACCGGGACAGGCAACACTGAAGCTTTCTTT. The V gene is TRBV7-9, the J gene TRBJ1-1, with TRBD1 matching 8 bases. The CDR3 is 14 amino acids. The junction had 4 bases not matched to a gene; V was cut back by 5 bases and J by 2 bases. In germline, CDR1 is SEHNR, CDR2 FQNEAQ (reference sequence).

The rearrangement links TRBV8-1 to TRBJ2-6. TRBV8-1 is assigned pseudogene status. This CDR3 is 17 amino acids long. CDR3 DNA sequence: TGTGGCAGTTCCAGTAATGATAGCCACAAAGTCGGGCACGTCCTGACTTTC. Protein sequence: CGSSSNDSHKVGHVLTF.

The rearrangement uses TRBV3-1 (or the pseudogene TRBV3-2) and TRBJ2-7; D call uncertain. The germline V gene encodes CDR1 LGHDT and CDR2 YNNKEL (reference sequence). This CDR3 is built from 16 residues. Trimming took 5 bases from V and 5 from J, leaving 22 bases between them. This CDR3 is CASSSVGPFVLDEQYF. CDR3 sequence (DNA): TGTGCCAGCAGCAGTGTGGGTCCATTCGTGTTAGACGAGCAGTACTTC.

The rearrangement links TRBV5-1 to TRBJ2-7, with D uncertain. Trimming took off 8 bases at V and 4 bases at J, with 7 bases between the two ends. The CDR3 covers 10 residues. In germline, CDR1 is SGHRS, CDR2 YFSETQ. The CDR3 nucleotides are TGCGCCAGGGACGGTTACGAGCAGTACTTC. Amino acids: CARDGYEQYF. Based on the CDR3 plus reference TRBV5-1 and TRBJ2-7, the full variable domain is KAGVTQTPRYLIKTRGQQVTLSCSPISGHRSVSWYQQTPGQGLQFLFEYFSETQRNKGNFPGRFSGRQFSNSRSEMNVSTLELGDSALYLCARDGYEQYFGPGTRLTVT.

This clone has just a few counts. The rearrangement links TRBV21-1 to TRBJ2-6; the D call in the table, TRBD2, was not verified against the DNA. TRBV21-1 is an annotated pseudogene. The CDR3 runs 18 residues. CDR3 loop: CASSPGVSGVSGANVLTF. The CDR3, as DNA: TGTGCCAGCAGCCCGGGGGTTTCTGGGGTCTCTGGGGCCAACGTCCTGACTTTC.

J is TRBJ2-7 and V is TRBV11-3, with D maybe TRBD2 (6 bases). From germline, CDR1 is SGHNT and CDR2 YENEEA. The CDR3 consists of 13 residues. Between the trimmed V and J ends, which lost 3 bases and 6 bases, there was a span of 12 bases. In DNA form, the CDR3 reads TGTGCCAGCAGCTTGGGACTTAGTAGCGAGCAGTACTTC. Translated: CASSLGLSSEQYF.

The rearrangement joins TRBV14 to TRBJ2-5; 13 bases agree with TRBD2. Germline CDR1 and CDR2: SGHDN and FVKESK. CDR3 length: 16 residues. Germline trimming cut 3 bases from V and 4 bases from J; bases unmatched to any gene: 5. The CDR3 DNA is TGTGCCAGCAGCCAGGGGAGGACTAGCGGGGGAGAGACCCAGTACTTC. Protein: CASSQGRTSGGETQYF.

This clone was seen a handful of times. The chain couples TRBV5-5 to TRBJ2-7; D gene uncertain. This CDR3 has 13 amino acids. Deletions cut 2 bases from V and 2 bases from J, with 8 bases between. Germline loops: CDR1 SGHKS, CDR2 YYEKEE (reference sequence). CDR3: CASSFGFPYEQYF. Here the CDR3 DNA reads TGTGCCAGCAGCTTTGGATTCCCCTACGAGCAGTACTTC.

The V and J genes are TRBV3-1 (or the pseudogene TRBV3-2) and TRBJ2-3, with TRBD1 matching 7 bases. Trimming cost V 2 bases and J 0 bases; bases outside gene matches: 8. This CDR3 has 17 amino acids. CDR1 and CDR2 from the germline V gene are LGHDT and YNNKEL (reference sequence). The CDR3 reads CASSQIEGGASTDTQYF. Written as DNA, the CDR3 is TGTGCCAGCAGCCAAATAGAAGGGGGCGCCAGCACAGATACGCAGTATTTT.

The chain has TRBV19 and TRBJ1-1, with 8 bases lining up with TRBD1. In germline, CDR1 is LNHDA, CDR2 SQIVND (reference sequence). The CDR3 is 15 residues long. The ends lost 1 base at V and 4 bases at J; junction bases unmatched: 5. The DNA of the CDR3 is TGTGCCAGTAGTATAGGTACAGGGGGGTTCACTGAAGCTTTCTTT. Translating it yields CASSIGTGGFTEAFF.